The present T cell receptor (beta chain) was sequenced within a study of cytomegalovirus exposure and HLA in healthy donors. These donors were members of the approximately 110-subject validation cohort, a group separate from the roughly 670-subject first cohort. The table came from immunoSEQ multiplex PCR; TCRdb's copy has only in-frame clones and leaves some out. The table includes more than 95,000 clones, roughly 93% detected once. Study-level findings and limits: High sensitivity and specificity were reportedly achieved when the classifier diagnosed cytomegalovirus status. Despite most TCR sequences being rare, some public TCRs occurred in many donors. Cytomegalovirus-associated status was assigned to 164 TCR beta chains.

In regard to this clone: The target antigen is unknown.

This CDR3 comprises 14 residues. The germline V gene encodes CDR1 GTSNPN and CDR2 SVGIG (reference sequence). The ends were cut back, 2 bases at V and 0 bases at J, with 11 bases in the middle. This clonotype was obtained from a woman aged 18-29 years in good health and CMV-seronegative. The sample comprised PBMCs. The J gene is TRBJ2-7, the V gene TRBV30; TRBD2 might be the D (5 bases). The CDR3 nucleotides read TGTGCCTGGAGTCGGCTTGGGAGCTCCTACGAGCAGTACTTC. Translated, it gives CAWSRLGSSYEQYF.